Below are 7 T cell receptor beta chains sequenced from a single sample in a study of T cell responses to AZD1222 COVID-19 vaccine. Sequencing was performed with immunoSEQ multiplex PCR; in TCRdb, only in-frame clones are kept and a portion is missing. The sample lists some 110,000 clones, roughly nine tenths occurring once. This specimen was peripheral blood, taken 28 days after the second AZD1222 dose. The receptors were gathered from an adult who received the AZD1222 COVID-19 vaccine.

The chain recombines TRBV28 with TRBJ2-5, with D perhaps being TRBD1 or TRBD2 (6 bases each). Germline values: CDR1 MDHEN, CDR2 SYDVKM. The CDR3 has 15 amino acids. The V end was cut by 3 bases, the J end by 3 bases, with 14 bases between. The chain's CDR3 is CASSLGGEGEETQYF. CDR3 nucleotide sequence: TGTGCCAGCAGTTTGGGGGGAGAGGGGGAAGAGACCCAGTACTTC.

The rearrangement joins TRBV28 to TRBJ1-5; possible D gene TRBD1, 6 bases. The germline V gene encodes CDR1 MDHEN and CDR2 SYDVKM. The V and J ends lost 4 bases and 6 bases respectively, with 16 bases between them. This CDR3 has 15 residues. Written as DNA, the CDR3 is TGTGCCAGCAGTTCCCCTTTGTGGGGGCGTCAGCCCCAGCATTTT. Its translation is CASSSPLWGRQPQHF.

This clone was seen only once. This chain connects TRBV11-3 to TRBJ2-2; D may correspond to TRBD1 or TRBD2 (7 bases each). Germline V lookup: CDR1 SGHNT, CDR2 YENEEA. V was clipped by 5 bases and J by 4 bases, with 14 bases between them. This CDR3 contains 15 residues. In nucleotides, the CDR3 is TGTGCCAGCAGCCCAGGGGGGGCGGGCACCGGGGAGCTGTTTTTT. It encodes CASSPGGAGTGELFF.

This clone was seen only a few times. The rearrangement uses TRBV11-2 and TRBJ1-6, with D perhaps matching TRBD1 (5 bases). Germline assignment: CDR1 SGHAT and CDR2 FQNNGV. The CDR3 is 16 amino acids. Trimming pared 5 bases from V and 6 bases from J, leaving 17 bases between. The CDR3 DNA is TGTGCCAGCAGCGTAACCGCGGGACCCAGTAATTCACCCCTCCACTTT. Residues: CASSVTAGPSNSPLHF. The full variable domain, rest sourced from reference TRBV11-2 and TRBJ1-6, is EAGVAQSPRYKIIEKRQSVAFWCNPISGHATLYWYQQILGQGPKLLIQFQNNGVVDDSQLPKDRFSAERLKGVDSTLKIQPAKLEDSAVYLCASSVTAGPSNSPLHFGNGTRLTVT.

This clone has a single count. This chain joins TRBV7-9 and TRBJ1-3; tentatively, D is TRBD1 (6 bases). The CDR3 is 14 amino acids. Trimming stripped 8 bases from V and 2 bases from J, with 13 bases between. Germline CDR1 SEHNR, CDR2 FQNEAQ (reference sequence). The DNA for the CDR3 is TGTGCCAGCCGACCCGGGACAACTGGAAACACCATATATTTT. Amino acid sequence: CASRPGTTGNTIYF.

This clone was counted a single time. The chain links TRBV24-1 to TRBJ1-5; D gene uncertain. The CDR3 totals 12 residues. Per the germline V gene, CDR1 is KGHDR and CDR2 is SFDVKD. The V and J ends lost 2 bases and 4 bases respectively, with 2 bases between them. In nucleotides, the CDR3 is TGTGCCACCAGTGATTGGAATCAGCCCCAGCATTTT. Residues: CATSDWNQPQHF.

The chain combines TRBV7-9 with TRBJ1-1; D is perhaps TRBD1 (6 bases). The germline V gene has CDR1 SEHNR and CDR2 FQNEAQ (reference sequence). V was shortened by 10 bases and J by 0 bases, with 18 bases between the two germline ends. The CDR3 is 15 amino acids. DNA of the CDR3: TGTGCCACCATGGACAGTTCAGGGATGAACACTGAAGCTTTCTTT. It codes for CATMDSSGMNTEAFF.